Sequencing of this TCR beta chain was carried out in a study of CD8+CD57+ T cells in acquired aplastic anemia. With V trimmed by 10 bases and J by 2 bases, 11 bases remained unmatched. Germline CDR1 and CDR2: ENHRY and SYGVKD. The CDR3 runs 14 residues. Using genomic DNA as the template, TCR beta VDJ and CDR3 profiling was carried out. TCRdb itself ran the reads through MiXCR, one entry per CDR3 protein. The sample carries some 220,000 distinct CDR3 sequences, about 37% recorded once. The clonotype was recovered from a human donor in good health, serving as a control. The sequenced sample was sorted CD4+, CD8+, or CD8+CD57+ T cells (not recorded which) from PBMCs. The chain carries TRBV10-3 and TRBJ2-7; 7 bases match TRBD1. The CDR3 sequence is CATARGLNTYEQYF. For the CDR3, the DNA is TGTGCCACGGCGAGGGGGCTCAACACCTACGAGCAGTACTTC.